This T cell receptor beta chain was identified during a study of blood T cell repertoires in COVID-19. From germline, CDR1 is SGHRS and CDR2 YFSETQ. CDR3 size: 15 residues. Deletions cut 4 bases from V and 0 bases from J, with 12 bases between. Data came from immunoSEQ multiplex PCR; TCRdb stores just in-frame clones and leaves some out. The repertoire holds 150,000 to 200,000 clones, with around 82% as singletons. The sequenced sample was peripheral blood. The V and J genes are TRBV5-1 and TRBJ2-3, with D possibly matching TRBD2 (5 bases). This clonotype originated in a human donor with acute or convalescent COVID-19. The donor label of this sample is uncertain. CDR3 sequence reads: CASSGGQPSTDTQYF. CDR3 DNA: TGCGCCAGCAGCGGAGGCCAGCCGAGCACAGATACGCAGTATTTT.